The source of this T cell receptor beta chain is a study of cytomegalovirus exposure and HLA in healthy donors. Notes on this clone: The antigen is undetermined.

Germline lookup yields CDR1 MNHEY and CDR2 SVGAGI. The ends were cut back, 0 bases at V and 1 base at J, with 12 bases in the middle. The CDR3 extends over 16 amino acids. Participants comprised healthy donors of bone marrow. General study findings and limits: It emerged from a later analysis that several of the most significant clusters appeared to be linked to common viral pathogens.

Primers included in the PCR were 60 Vbeta and 13 Jbeta primers. Produced via immunoSEQ multiplex PCR; TCRdb's table is partial and in-frame only. The table records about 100,000 clones, 78% of them present only once. The source material was PBMCs. The chain employs TRBV6-5 and TRBJ1-1; D is perhaps TRBD1 (6 bases). The sequence was collected from a woman in her fifties or sixties in good health and CMV-seronegative. The CDR3, as DNA: TGTGCCAGCAGTTACTCTGCGGGGGGCGGGAACACTGAAGCTTTCTTT. This encodes CASSYSAGGGNTEAFF.